Shown below are 20 T cell receptor beta chains from a single sample sequenced in a study of T cell responses to AZD1222 COVID-19 vaccine. Clones were sequenced by immunoSEQ multiplex PCR, and TCRdb holds only the in-frame ones, with some missing. In the table there are some 150,000 clones, 90% of which are singletons. Sequencing used peripheral blood, obtained on day 0 of AZD1222 vaccination. The receptor source for this set is an adult in good health.

The chain recombines TRBV2 with TRBJ2-4; TRBD2 might be the D (7 bases). V was cut by 6 bases and J by 3 bases, with 21 bases left in between. CDR1 SNHLY and CDR2 FYNNEI come from the germline V gene. This CDR3 spans 17 amino acids. The CDR3 region is CASSQGGDPYYKNIQYF. The DNA of the CDR3 is TGTGCCAGCAGCCAAGGGGGGGACCCGTACTACAAAAACATTCAGTACTTC.

The chain links TRBV6-1 to TRBJ1-5; no reliable D call. The CDR3 is 18 residues long. Germline V gene sequence: CDR1 MNHNS, CDR2 SASEGT. Trimming shortened V by 1 base and J by 0 bases, and 16 bases separated the two germline ends. CDR3 sequence (DNA): TGTGCCAGCAGTGAAGTAGTGACATGGGGATATAGCAATCAGCCCCAGCATTTT. Protein sequence: CASSEVVTWGYSNQPQHF.

V and J are TRBV7-8 and TRBJ1-1, with D possibly TRBD1 on 5 matching bases. The CDR3 runs 12 residues. V gave up 3 bases and J gave up 5 bases, with 7 bases separating them. CDR1 SGHVS and CDR2 FQNEAQ come from the germline V gene. CDR3 coding DNA: TGTGCCAGCAGCTTGGGGGTTACTGAAGCTTTCTTT. This translates into CASSLGVTEAFF.

The chain employs TRBV30 and TRBJ1-1; D call uncertain. The V end was cut by 2 bases, the J end by 11 bases, with 18 bases between. Per the germline V gene, CDR1 is GTSNPN and CDR2 is SVGIG (reference sequence). This CDR3 spans 13 amino acids. The CDR3 loop is CAWSLTVNSGAFF. The CDR3 DNA reads as TGTGCCTGGAGTTTAACAGTGAATAGTGGGGCTTTCTTT.

This sequence joins TRBV28 and TRBJ1-5, with a possible D match to TRBD1 (6 bases). The germline CDR1 and CDR2 sequences are MDHEN and SYDVKM. The germline V and J ends were trimmed by 5 bases and 0 bases, with 11 bases remaining between them. The CDR3 is made up of 15 amino acids. The CDR3 sequence: CASSGTKYSNQPQHF. The CDR3 nucleotides are TGTGCCAGCAGTGGGACAAAGTATAGCAATCAGCCCCAGCATTTT.

This chain's CDR3 is CASWGVAGELFF. CDR3 nucleotides: TGTGCTTCCTGGGGGGTTGCCGGGGAGCTGTTTTTT. This chain links TRBV19 with TRBJ2-2; D perhaps matches TRBD2 (6 bases). CDR1 is LNHDA and CDR2 is SQIVND in the germline V gene (reference sequence). The CDR3 loop spans 12 amino acids. The variable domain in full, completed from reference TRBV19 and TRBJ2-2, reads DGGITQSPKYLFRKEGQNVTLSCEQNLNHDAMYWYRQDPGQGLRLIYYSQIVNDFQKGDIAEGYSVSREKKESFPLTVTSAQKNPTAFYLCASWGVAGELFFGEGSRLTVL.

This clone was found a few times. This chain links TRBV19 with TRBJ1-6, with TRBD1 matching 9 bases. The CDR3 is 14 residues long. Per the germline V gene, CDR1 is LNHDA and CDR2 is SQIVND (reference sequence). V lost 5 bases and J lost 7; bases outside the gene matches: 3. This CDR3 is CASSSGQGNSPLHF. CDR3 nucleotides: TGTGCCAGTAGTTCCGGACAGGGGAATTCACCCCTCCACTTT.

The CDR3 loop reads CASSATPGEGYTF. CDR3 nucleotides: TGTGCCAGCAGCGCGACGCCGGGGGAGGGCTACACCTTC. The rearrangement uses TRBV2 and TRBJ1-2; D is possibly TRBD1 (5 bases). The V and J ends lost 6 bases and 8 bases respectively, with 16 bases between them. The CDR3 covers 13 residues. CDR1 is SNHLY and CDR2 is FYNNEI in the germline V gene. The entire variable domain, with the rest obtained from reference TRBV2 and TRBJ1-2, is as follows: EPEVTQTPSHQVTQMGQEVILRCVPISNHLYFYWYRQILGQKVEFLVSFYNNEISEKSEIFDDQFSVERPDGSNFTLKIRSTKLEDSAMYFCASSATPGEGYTFGSGTRLTVV.

The V gene is TRBV6-4, the J gene TRBJ2-2; D is unclear. Trimming removed 3 bases at V and 6 bases at J, with 11 bases between. CDR3 length: 14 amino acids. From germline, CDR1 is MRHNA and CDR2 SNTAGT. CDR3 amino acids: CASSESEEAGELFF. The CDR3 nucleotides are TGTGCCAGCAGTGAAAGTGAAGAGGCCGGGGAGCTGTTTTTT.

The chain combines TRBV5-1 with TRBJ1-3; D uncertain. Trimming cost V 2 bases and J 0 bases, with 6 bases left between them. This CDR3 contains 14 residues. CDR1 and CDR2 from the germline V gene are SGHRS and YFSETQ. The CDR3: CASSFGGSGNTIYF. DNA of the CDR3: TGCGCCAGCAGCTTCGGTGGCTCTGGAAACACCATATATTTT.

The chain employs TRBV7-2 and TRBJ1-2, with TRBD1 as a possible D gene (6 bases). CDR3 length: 15 residues. Trimming removed 7 bases from V and 1 base from J, with 16 bases in between. Germline-derived CDR1 and CDR2 are SGHTA and FQGNSA. The CDR3 here is CASTPRDTYNYGYTF. The CDR3 DNA is TGTGCCAGCACTCCGAGGGACACTTATAACTATGGCTACACCTTC. The full variable domain, in which reference TRBV7-2 and TRBJ1-2 provide the parts outside the CDR3, is GAGVSQSPSNKVTEKGKDVELRCDPISGHTALYWYRQSLGQGLEFLIYFQGNSAPDKSGLPSDRFSAERTGGSVSTLTIQRTQQEDSAVYLCASTPRDTYNYGYTFGSGTRLTVV.

V gene TRBV11-1 combines with J gene TRBJ2-6, with D uncertain. Germline CDR1 SGHAT, CDR2 FQDESV (reference sequence). This CDR3 contains 15 residues. V was trimmed by 5 bases and J by 2 bases, leaving 10 bases between them. CDR3 sequence reads: CASSVRAPGANVLTF. CDR3 coding DNA: TGTGCCAGCAGCGTAAGGGCTCCTGGGGCCAACGTCCTGACTTTC.

The chain couples TRBV11-3 to TRBJ2-3; D is undetermined. CDR1 SGHNT and CDR2 YENEEA come from the germline V gene. The CDR3 is 13 residues long. Trimming pared 0 bases from V and 2 bases from J, leaving 3 bases between. CDR3: CASSLEDTDTQYF. The CDR3 coding sequence is TGTGCCAGCAGCTTAGAGGACACAGATACGCAGTATTTT.

The chain couples TRBV6-5 to TRBJ1-2, with unresolved D. Between the trimmed V and J ends, which lost 8 bases and 4 bases, there was a span of 8 bases. The CDR3 runs 11 residues. Germline lookup yields CDR1 MNHEY and CDR2 SVGAGI. DNA for the CDR3: TGTGCCAGCCGGACGGTCTATGGCTACACCTTC. Translation: CASRTVYGYTF.

This clone is a singleton in its sample. This sequence joins TRBV5-1 and TRBJ2-7, with 8 nucleotides matching TRBD1. After removal of 4 bases from V and 4 bases from J, the junction contained 10 bases not matched to a gene. The CDR3 totals 15 residues. Germline V CDR1 and CDR2: SGHRS, YFSETQ. CDR3 protein: CASSPPGQGLYEQYF. Here the CDR3 DNA reads TGCGCCAGCAGCCCTCCAGGACAGGGTTTGTACGAGCAGTACTTC.

This clone was seen just once. The chain carries TRBV28 and TRBJ1-5, with 7 bases that match TRBD1. This CDR3 region has 17 residues. CDR1 is MDHEN and CDR2 is SYDVKM in the germline V gene. Unmatched junction bases numbered 12, after V lost 6 bases and J lost 1 base. The CDR3 nucleotides are TGTGCCAGCAGCCCCTGGAGGGCAGGGGGGAGCAATCAGCCCCAGCATTTT. It codes for CASSPWRAGGSNQPQHF.

The chain links TRBV7-9 to TRBJ1-5; D might be TRBD1 (6 bases). The germline CDR1 and CDR2 sequences are SEHNR and FQNEAQ (reference sequence). The CDR3 totals 17 residues. Trimming stripped 1 base from V and 0 bases from J, with 13 bases between. CDR3 bases: TGTGCCAGCAGCTTAGAGGGGGGCATCCCTAGCAATCAGCCCCAGCATTTT. Translation gives CASSLEGGIPSNQPQHF.

The CDR3 reads CASRGTGGNGYTF. The CDR3 bases are TGTGCCAGCAGAGGTACAGGGGGTAATGGCTACACCTTC. The chain carries TRBV11-3 and TRBJ1-2, with 8 bases aligning to TRBD1. In germline, CDR1 is SGHNT, CDR2 YENEEA. Germline trimming cut 6 bases from V and 6 bases from J; bases unmatched to any gene: 6. This CDR3 comprises 13 residues.

This clone came up once. The rearrangement uses TRBV11-3 and TRBJ1-2; 7 bases agree with TRBD1. The germline V gene has CDR1 SGHNT and CDR2 YENEEA. V lost 4 bases and J lost 4; bases outside the gene matches: 3. The CDR3 has 13 amino acids. CDR3 in amino acids: CASSSDRVYGYTF. The DNA of the CDR3 is TGTGCCAGCAGCTCCGACAGGGTCTATGGCTACACCTTC.

The CDR3 is CASSQARGHSTDTQYF. CDR3 sequence (DNA): TGCGCCAGCAGCCAAGCGCGGGGGCACAGCACAGATACGCAGTATTTT. This sequence joins TRBV4-3 and TRBJ2-3; a weak D match, TRBD2 (7 bases). V was cut by 1 base and J by 0 bases, with 11 bases left in between. The CDR3 sequence is 16 residues long. Germline V lookup: CDR1 LGHNA, CDR2 YSLEER.